Shown below are 30 T cell receptor beta chains from a single sample sequenced in a study of identical twins. TCRdb re-derived calls from the 5' RACE reads in MiXCR, one entry per CDR3 protein. The data show 310,000 or so distinct CDR3 sequences, with about 8.1% seen just once and approximately 2.1% held by the top ten. The data were also submitted as part of a second study, on yellow fever vaccine responses in identical twins.

Material: memory (CD45RO+) T cells sorted from blood. These TCRs come from a woman under 30 in good health.

V usage is TRBV2 and J usage is TRBJ2-1; weak D call: TRBD2 (5 bases). V was pared by 5 bases and J by 6 bases, with 11 bases between. The CDR3 runs to 13 residues. In germline, CDR1 is SNHLY, CDR2 FYNNEI. Here the CDR3 reads CASSNDYANEQFF. The DNA of the CDR3 is TGTGCCAGCAGTAATGACTACGCCAATGAGCAGTTCTTC.

This clonotype was found a few times. The chain links TRBV20-1 to TRBJ2-2; either TRBD1 or TRBD2 may supply D (5 bases each). Trimming took 3 bases from V and 0 from J, leaving 14 bases between them. Looked up from germline, CDR1 is DFQATT and CDR2 is SNEGSKA (reference sequence). This CDR3 is built from 16 residues. CDR3 nucleotides: TGCAGTGCTAGCAGAGGGGTCGGGGCGAACACCGGGGAGCTGTTTTTT. Its translation is CSASRGVGANTGELFF.

The gene calls are TRBV15 and TRBJ2-2; 8 bases map to TRBD1. J gave up 6 bases and V 4 bases, and 10 bases lay outside the gene matches. The CDR3 length is 16 residues. In germline, CDR1 is LNHNV, CDR2 YYDKDF (reference sequence). The CDR3 nucleotides read TGTGCCACCAGCAAAGGGGGCAGGGGGCGCCCCGGGGAGCTGTTTTTT. This gives the protein CATSKGGRGRPGELFF.

This clonotype was counted a single time. The chain joins TRBV19 to TRBJ1-2; D remains ambiguous. Germline loops: CDR1 LNHDA, CDR2 SQIVND (reference sequence). With 1 base removed from V and 3 bases from J, the gap between germline ends came to 9 bases. The CDR3 contains 14 residues. CDR3 loop: CASSIVGQHYGYTF. Here the CDR3 DNA reads TGTGCCAGTAGTATAGTAGGGCAACACTATGGCTACACCTTC.

Relative to its sample, this clonotype is medium-sized. The rearrangement uses TRBV12-3 or TRBV12-4 and TRBJ2-3, with a possible D match to TRBD1 (5 bases). The V gene lost 5 bases and the J gene lost 2 bases, with 17 bases spanning the gap. This CDR3 has 16 amino acids. The CDR3 here is CASSPIRTTVTDTQYF. CDR3 coding DNA: TGTGCCAGCAGTCCTATCAGGACAACTGTCACAGATACGCAGTATTTT.

The V call is TRBV6-6, the J call TRBJ1-2; D unresolved. Per the germline V gene, CDR1 is MNHNY and CDR2 is SVGAGI (reference sequence). V was cut by 2 bases and J by 6 bases, with 7 bases left in between. This CDR3 region has 12 residues. The CDR3 spells CASSYGENGYTF. In nucleotides, the CDR3 is TGTGCCAGCAGTTACGGGGAGAATGGCTACACCTTC.

The chain recombines TRBV6-1 with TRBJ2-1; TRBD2 agrees at 12 bases. CDR1 is MNHNS and CDR2 is SASEGT in the germline V gene. The J segment lost 7 bases and the V segment lost 7 bases, leaving 8 bases of the junction unmatched. CDR3 length: 15 residues. The chain's CDR3 is CASTATSGRLNEQFF. The CDR3 DNA is TGTGCCAGCACCGCAACTAGCGGGAGGCTTAATGAGCAGTTCTTC.

This clonotype was counted between two and nine times. V and J are TRBV5-1 and TRBJ2-1; TRBD2 aligns across 8 bases. CDR1 is SGHRS and CDR2 is YFSETQ in the germline V gene. CDR3 length equals 15 residues. Germline trimming cut 0 bases from V and 10 bases from J; bases unmatched to any gene: 9. DNA for the CDR3: TGCGCCAGCAGCTTGGCCACCGGGGGGGTCGGGGAGCAGTTCTTC. It codes for CASSLATGGVGEQFF.

This clonotype was recorded a few times. The rearrangement uses TRBV10-2 and TRBJ1-1; D gene unclear. CDR1 is WSHSY, CDR2 SAAADI, per germline. V lost 3 bases to trimming and J lost 4 bases, with 6 bases between them. The CDR3 length is 12 residues. CDR3 nucleotide sequence: TGCGCCAGCAGTGATGGGATCACTGAAGCTTTCTTT. This gives the protein CASSDGITEAFF.

This clonotype showed up just a few times. The V call is TRBV11-2, the J call TRBJ2-5; 8 bases are a match to TRBD2. Losses at the gene ends were 3 bases for V and 1 base for J; bases not matched to a gene: 4. Germline V lookup: CDR1 SGHAT, CDR2 FQNNGV. This CDR3 is 15 amino acids long. The CDR3 nucleotides are TGTGCCAGCAGCTTTTCGGCGGGAGGCCAAGAGACCCAGTACTTC. This sequence encodes CASSFSAGGQETQYF.

J is TRBJ2-2 and V is TRBV14; tentatively, D is TRBD2 (5 bases). V was clipped by 4 bases and J by 7 bases, with 13 bases between them. The germline CDR1 and CDR2 sequences are SGHDN and FVKESK. The CDR3 is made up of 14 amino acids. This CDR3 reads CASSLVLRGGELFF. CDR3 nucleotides: TGTGCCAGCAGCCTCGTCCTTCGGGGCGGGGAGCTGTTTTTT.

This clonotype was observed a handful of times. The chain links TRBV20-1 to TRBJ2-1; weak D call: TRBD2 (5 bases). V was trimmed by 6 bases and J by 1 base, leaving 16 bases between them. The V gene's germline CDR1 is DFQATT and CDR2 SNEGSKA (reference sequence). This CDR3 has 15 residues. The CDR3, as DNA: TGCAGTGCCCGAGGGTCGCGGATTTCCTACAATGAGCAGTTCTTC. Its protein is CSARGSRISYNEQFF.

The CDR3: CAISPLGPTGELFF. The DNA for the CDR3 is TGTGCCATCTCCCCATTGGGGCCGACCGGGGAGCTGTTTTTT. V usage is TRBV10-3 and J usage is TRBJ2-2; a weak D match, TRBD1 (5 bases). Germline-derived CDR1 and CDR2 are ENHRY and SYGVKD. V gave up 8 bases and J gave up 5 bases, with 15 bases separating them. The CDR3 covers 14 residues.

This clonotype was detected ten times or more. V and J are TRBV3-1 and TRBJ1-2; the D is unclear. V gave up 2 bases and J gave up 4 bases, with 17 bases separating them. The CDR3 has 16 residues. Germline CDR1 is LGHDT and CDR2 is YNNKEL (reference sequence). The CDR3 reads CASSQWGPDSGYGYTF. The CDR3 DNA follows: TGTGCCAGCAGCCAATGGGGTCCGGATTCAGGCTATGGCTACACCTTC.

This clonotype came up many times. This CDR3 reads CATSGGSYDTDTQYF. The CDR3 DNA follows: TGTGCCACTTCAGGGGGCTCTTACGACACAGATACGCAGTATTTT. The chain recombines TRBV15 with TRBJ2-3; 8 bases agree with TRBD1. Germline V gives CDR1 LNHNV, CDR2 YYDKDF (reference sequence). The CDR3 covers 15 residues. V lost 9 bases to trimming and J lost 2 bases; unmatched junction nucleotides: 10.

This clonotype was found a few times. This chain connects TRBV20-1 to TRBJ2-5; no clear D gene. CDR3 size: 13 residues. Germline V gene data show CDR1 as DFQATT and CDR2 as SNEGSKA (reference sequence). The CDR3 spells CSGAHGYQETQYF. Here the CDR3 DNA reads TGCAGCGGAGCCCATGGTTACCAAGAGACCCAGTACTTC.

The genes are TRBV28 and TRBJ1-2; D gene ambiguous. Trimming left V 7 bases short and J 4 bases short, with 22 bases between. CDR3 length equals 16 residues. Germline values: CDR1 MDHEN, CDR2 SYDVKM. The DNA of the CDR3 is TGTGCCAGCACCCGTCCCTCCGCAGGCTATTTCTATGGCTACACCTTC. Amino acids: CASTRPSAGYFYGYTF.

V and J are TRBV2 and TRBJ2-1, with D unclear. This CDR3 contains 14 residues. The V and J ends lost 0 bases and 8 bases respectively, with 11 bases between them. CDR1 and CDR2 from the germline V gene are SNHLY and FYNNEI. CDR3 region: CASSEAPGLDEQFF. The CDR3 bases are TGTGCCAGCAGTGAAGCCCCGGGTTTAGATGAGCAGTTCTTC.

The table lists this clonotype with a few counts. The chain carries TRBV20-1 and TRBJ2-3, with 12 nucleotides matching TRBD2. This CDR3 comprises 17 residues. The germline CDR1 and CDR2 sequences are DFQATT and SNEGSKA (reference sequence). The V gene end was trimmed by 0 bases and the J gene end by 0 bases; junction bases not matched to a gene: 4. This CDR3 reads CSARELAGGLSTDTQYF. Here the CDR3 DNA reads TGCAGTGCTAGAGAACTAGCGGGGGGCCTGAGCACAGATACGCAGTATTTT.

This clonotype occurred many times. The chain has TRBV15 and TRBJ2-3; no reliable D call. The CDR3 has 13 amino acids. CDR1 LNHNV and CDR2 YYDKDF come from the germline V gene (reference sequence). The germline V and J ends were trimmed by 3 bases and 0 bases, with 4 bases remaining between them. CDR3 sequence: CATSRSSTDTQYF. As DNA, the CDR3 is TGTGCCACCAGCAGGTCGAGCACAGATACGCAGTATTTT.

The rearrangement links TRBV20-1 to TRBJ1-2; D may be TRBD1 (5 bases). With 8 bases removed from V and 8 bases from J, the gap between germline ends came to 9 bases. Germline CDR1 DFQATT, CDR2 SNEGSKA (reference sequence). The CDR3 runs 9 residues. CDR3 sequence reads: CSTRDGYTF. CDR3 coding DNA: TGCAGTACCAGGGACGGCTACACCTTC.

This clonotype appeared many times. V usage is TRBV6-5 and J usage is TRBJ1-2; unclear D gene. V gave up 2 bases and J gave up 7 bases, with 11 bases separating them. Germline lookup yields CDR1 MNHEY and CDR2 SVGAGI. This CDR3 has 13 residues. This chain's CDR3 is CASSYRPSGGYTF. For the CDR3, the DNA is TGTGCCAGCAGTTACAGGCCTTCGGGTGGCTACACCTTC.

There are many counts of this clonotype. V is TRBV12-3 or TRBV12-4 and J is TRBJ1-1, with unresolved D. The germline V and J ends were trimmed by 6 bases and 4 bases, with 9 bases remaining between them. The CDR3 runs 12 residues. CDR3 coding DNA: TGTGCCAGCAGCCCTCTGGGCACTGAAGCTTTCTTT. Amino acid sequence: CASSPLGTEAFF.

Ten or more counts support this clonotype. This chain uses TRBV12-3 or TRBV12-4 with TRBJ2-3; TRBD2 is a possible D gene (6 bases). The germline V and J ends were trimmed by 3 bases and 3 bases, with 10 bases remaining between them. The CDR3 is made up of 14 amino acids. The CDR3 here is CASSFPTRTDTQYF. The CDR3 DNA reads as TGTGCCAGCAGTTTCCCGACTAGAACAGATACGCAGTATTTT.

This clonotype showed up many times. The rearrangement joins TRBV4-1 to TRBJ1-6; D not resolved. V was clipped by 0 bases and J by 8 bases, with 11 bases between them. The CDR3 is 15 amino acids. From germline, CDR1 is MGHRA and CDR2 YSYEKL. In DNA, the CDR3 is TGCGCCAGCAGCCAAGACGAGGGCCCGTATTCACCCCTCCACTTT. It encodes CASSQDEGPYSPLHF.

This clonotype occurred many times. The J gene is TRBJ2-7, the V gene TRBV19; D is uncertain. The V gene's germline CDR1 is LNHDA and CDR2 SQIVND (reference sequence). V gave up 5 bases and J gave up 2 bases, with 13 bases separating them. This CDR3 is built from 14 residues. Here the CDR3 reads CASSVSLGTYEQYF. The DNA of the CDR3 is TGTGCCAGTAGTGTCAGCCTGGGGACCTACGAGCAGTACTTC.

This clonotype was counted only a few times. The CDR3 reads CSAFRDSYNEQFF. The CDR3, as DNA: TGCAGTGCTTTCCGGGACTCCTACAATGAGCAGTTCTTC. The chain links TRBV20-1 to TRBJ2-1; tentative D call: TRBD2 (5 bases). The CDR3 runs 13 residues. With 5 bases removed from V and 0 bases from J, the gap between germline ends came to 8 bases. CDR1 and CDR2 (germline): DFQATT, SNEGSKA (reference sequence).

This clonotype has a count of ten or more. The V gene is TRBV3-1, the J gene TRBJ2-2; D unresolved. V was pared by 6 bases and J by 2 bases, with 13 bases between. The CDR3 loop spans 15 amino acids. CDR1 and CDR2 (germline): LGHDT, YNNKEL (reference sequence). The CDR3 spells CASSRLARNTGELFF. The CDR3 DNA sequence: TGTGCCAGCAGTCGTTTGGCTAGAAACACCGGGGAGCTGTTTTTT.

Ten or more counts support this clonotype. The V call is TRBV5-1, the J call TRBJ1-1; D unclear. The CDR3 is 12 amino acids. V shed 5 bases and J shed 3 bases, with 8 bases lying between them. Germline V CDR1 and CDR2: SGHRS, YFSETQ. The CDR3 region is CASRKGDTEAFF. CDR3 nucleotides: TGCGCCAGCAGGAAGGGAGACACTGAAGCTTTCTTT.

This clonotype was found many times. The gene calls are TRBV29-1 and TRBJ2-3; maybe TRBD2 (5 bases). Germline CDR1 is SQVTM and CDR2 is ANQGSEA. The CDR3 is made up of 14 amino acids. Between the trimmed V and J ends, which lost 4 bases and 6 bases, there was a span of 17 bases. The CDR3 DNA reads TGCAGCGTTGCTGGGAACAGCGGACGGGATACGCAGTATTTT. Its protein product is CSVAGNSGRDTQYF.